Below are 29 T cell receptor beta chains sequenced from a single sample in a study of T cell responses to AZD1222 COVID-19 vaccine. Repertoires were generated with immunoSEQ multiplex PCR, while TCRdb's copy carries only in-frame clones and drops some. Of 120,000 or so clones in the sample, roughly 88% were seen once. The sample was peripheral blood, taken on day 0 of AZD1222 vaccination. These receptors were obtained from an adult in good health.

The chain is built from TRBV6-5 and TRBJ1-1; 8 nucleotides match TRBD1. CDR3 length equals 14 residues. The germline CDR1 and CDR2 sequences are MNHEY and SVGAGI. The V and J ends lost 6 bases and 4 bases, in that order; junction bases with no gene match: 7. Here the CDR3 DNA reads TGTGCCAGCAGGGGGCCAGGGGGCATCACTGAAGCTTTCTTT. Protein sequence: CASRGPGGITEAFF.

The rearrangement uses TRBV5-1 and TRBJ1-2, with 8 bases that match TRBD1. The CDR3 runs 15 residues. Germline values: CDR1 SGHRS, CDR2 YFSETQ. V gave up 4 bases and J gave up 7 bases; unmatched junction bases: 12. In DNA, the CDR3 is TGCGCCAGCAGCCTAGGGACAGGAAGAGAGCGTGGCTACACCTTC. The encoded protein is CASSLGTGRERGYTF.

V and J are TRBV3-1 (or the pseudogene TRBV3-2) and TRBJ2-7; perhaps TRBD1 as D (5 bases). Germline lookup yields CDR1 LGHDT and CDR2 YNNKEL (reference sequence). The CDR3 loop spans 17 amino acids. V lost 0 bases and J 0 bases, leaving 15 bases between the germline ends. DNA of the CDR3: TGTGCCAGCAGCCAAGATCGTTGGTCAGGGATCTCCTACGAGCAGTACTTC. Translation: CASSQDRWSGISYEQYF.

A few counts support this clone. This chain uses TRBV5-6 with TRBJ2-7; D is ambiguous. The CDR3 runs 12 residues. Germline V gene lookup returns CDR1 SGHDT and CDR2 YYEEEE. Between the trimmed V and J ends, which lost 1 base and 2 bases, there was a span of 4 bases. Here the CDR3 reads CASSLRTYEQYF. The CDR3 region has the DNA TGTGCCAGCAGCTTGAGGACCTACGAGCAGTACTTC.

This clone showed up just once. The V gene is TRBV19, the J gene TRBJ1-6; maybe TRBD1 (6 bases). The CDR3 totals 15 residues. Germline CDR1 reads LNHDA; CDR2 reads SQIVND (reference sequence). V lost 8 bases and J lost 0, with 11 bases in between. The CDR3 is CASRKDSSYNSPLHF. CDR3 nucleotides: TGTGCCAGTCGTAAGGACAGCTCCTATAATTCACCCCTCCACTTT.

The rearrangement uses TRBV9 and TRBJ2-7, with 12 bases aligning to TRBD2. The CDR3 runs 16 residues. The J segment lost 6 bases and the V segment lost 0 bases, leaving 7 bases of the junction unmatched. Germline V gives CDR1 SGDLS, CDR2 YYNGEE. CDR3 region: CASSVGLAGGPSEQYF. CDR3 DNA: TGTGCCAGCAGCGTAGGGCTAGCGGGAGGGCCAAGCGAGCAGTACTTC.

V is TRBV7-2 and J is TRBJ1-6; D is ambiguous. CDR3 length: 15 amino acids. The germline V gene encodes CDR1 SGHTA and CDR2 FQGNSA. The V and J ends lost 3 bases and 0 bases respectively, with 6 bases between them. The DNA of the CDR3 is TGTGCCAGCAGCTTGGCCCGCTCCTATAATTCACCCCTCCACTTT. Protein: CASSLARSYNSPLHF. The full variable domain, with the rest looked up from reference TRBV7-2 and TRBJ1-6, is GAGVSQSPSNKVTEKGKDVELRCDPISGHTALYWYRQSLGQGLEFLIYFQGNSAPDKSGLPSDRFSAERTGGSVSTLTIQRTQQEDSAVYLCASSLARSYNSPLHFGNGTRLTVT.

Worth noting for this clone: The sample contains more than one DNA sequence encoding this CDR3. This chain connects TRBV3-1 (or the pseudogene TRBV3-2) to TRBJ1-2; no firm D call. In germline, CDR1 is LGHDT, CDR2 YNNKEL (reference sequence). The CDR3 is 14 residues long. Between the trimmed V and J ends, which lost 1 base and 1 base, there was a span of 7 bases. In DNA form, the CDR3 reads TGTGCCAGCAGCCAAGGGGGTGGTAACTATGGCTACACCTTC. Its protein product is CASSQGGGNYGYTF.

This chain connects TRBV28 to TRBJ2-1, with D tentatively TRBD2 (5 bases). Trimming removed 1 base at V and 6 bases at J, with 7 bases between. This CDR3 contains 13 residues. CDR1 is MDHEN, CDR2 SYDVKM, per germline. DNA of the CDR3: TGTGCCAGCAGTTTATCTCTAGCCAATGAGCAGTTCTTC. Amino acids: CASSLSLANEQFF. Full variable domain (rest looked up from reference TRBV28 and TRBJ2-1): DVKVTQSSRYLVKRTGEKVFLECVQDMDHENMFWYRQDPGLGLRLIYFSYDVKMKEKGDIPEGYSVSREKKERFSLILESASTNQTSMYLCASSLSLANEQFFGPGTRLTVL.

The genes are TRBV5-5 and TRBJ2-5, with 7 bases identical to TRBD2. The trim removed 3 bases at V and 5 bases at J, leaving 10 bases unmatched. The CDR3 runs 15 residues. Germline V gene lookup returns CDR1 SGHKS and CDR2 YYEKEE (reference sequence). The CDR3 is CASSSGGREYETQYF. CDR3 DNA: TGTGCCAGCAGCTCGGGGGGTCGGGAATACGAGACCCAGTACTTC.

The chain uses TRBV2 and TRBJ1-2; no firm D call. V lost 0 bases, J lost 0 bases, and 2 bases lay in between. The CDR3 runs to 13 residues. Looked up from germline, CDR1 is SNHLY and CDR2 is FYNNEI. Here the CDR3 reads CASSEAANYGYTF. Written as DNA, the CDR3 is TGTGCCAGCAGTGAAGCGGCTAACTATGGCTACACCTTC.

This clone was counted only a few times. The CDR3 spells CASSLPGVYSPLHF. In nucleotides, the CDR3 is TGTGCCAGCAGCTTACCAGGGGTATATTCACCCCTCCACTTT. The chain uses TRBV7-9 and TRBJ1-6; TRBD1 is a possible D gene (6 bases). V dropped 2 bases and J dropped 8 bases, with 10 bases sitting between them. Germline values: CDR1 SEHNR, CDR2 FQNEAQ (reference sequence). CDR3 length equals 14 residues.

This sequence joins TRBV6-5 and TRBJ1-5; TRBD1 matches 8 bases. Germline values: CDR1 MNHEY, CDR2 SVGAGI. V lost 6 bases to trimming and J lost 11 bases; unmatched junction nucleotides: 12. The CDR3 is made up of 14 amino acids. As DNA, the CDR3 is TGTGCCAGCAGACCCGGACAGGGTGCCAGGTCCCAGCATTTT. As protein: CASRPGQGARSQHF.

The chain joins TRBV6-1 to TRBJ1-2; weak D call: TRBD1 (6 bases). The CDR3 loop spans 14 amino acids. V shed 1 base and J shed 4 bases, with 10 bases lying between them. Germline V CDR1 and CDR2: MNHNS, SASEGT. DNA of the CDR3: TGTGCCAGCAGTGAAGGGGGGGCGGGCTATGGCTACACCTTC. Translation gives CASSEGGAGYGYTF.

J is TRBJ2-1 and V is TRBV7-9, with D tentatively TRBD2 (5 bases). The CDR3 length is 15 residues. Germline assignment: CDR1 SEHNR and CDR2 FQNEAQ (reference sequence). The V and J ends lost 3 bases and 2 bases respectively, with 11 bases between them. The CDR3 sequence: CASSLGGPTYNEQFF. CDR3 coding DNA: TGTGCCAGCAGCTTGGGCGGGCCTACCTACAATGAGCAGTTCTTC.

The chain has TRBV12-3 or TRBV12-4 and TRBJ1-1; D gene unclear. The CDR3 totals 13 residues. Trimming removed 5 bases from V and 5 bases from J, with 12 bases in between. CDR3 nucleotides: TGTGCCAGCAGTCTCCACAGTGAAACTGAAGCTTTCTTT. As protein: CASSLHSETEAFF.

V and J are TRBV5-6 and TRBJ2-1; the D gene is possibly TRBD1 (6 bases). This CDR3 has 14 amino acids. Germline lookup yields CDR1 SGHDT and CDR2 YYEEEE. V lost 0 bases to trimming and J lost 7 bases, with 11 bases between them. The DNA for the CDR3 is TGTGCCAGCAGCTTGGCCACAGGGTGGAATGAGCAGTTCTTC. It yields the protein CASSLATGWNEQFF.

The chain recombines TRBV7-2 with TRBJ1-2, with D possibly TRBD1 on 5 matching bases. CDR1 is SGHTA and CDR2 is FQGNSA in the germline V gene. V was trimmed by 0 bases and J by 4 bases, leaving 12 bases between them. This CDR3 is built from 15 residues. The CDR3 protein is CASSLARGLVYGYTF. CDR3 nucleotides: TGTGCCAGCAGCTTAGCGAGGGGACTCGTCTATGGCTACACCTTC. The whole variable domain, remainder taken from reference TRBV7-2 and TRBJ1-2, is GAGVSQSPSNKVTEKGKDVELRCDPISGHTALYWYRQSLGQGLEFLIYFQGNSAPDKSGLPSDRFSAERTGGSVSTLTIQRTQQEDSAVYLCASSLARGLVYGYTFGSGTRLTVV.

V is TRBV7-9 and J is TRBJ1-1, with 8 bases identical to TRBD1. V was pared by 2 bases and J by 4 bases, with 3 bases of the junction left unmatched. The CDR3 sequence is 14 residues long. In germline, CDR1 is SEHNR, CDR2 FQNEAQ (reference sequence). DNA of the CDR3: TGTGCCAGCAGCTTAACAGGGGGGCTCACTGAAGCTTTCTTT. Translation gives CASSLTGGLTEAFF.

This clone was picked up one time. This chain joins TRBV15 and TRBJ2-3; D is possibly TRBD2 (5 bases). CDR3 size: 14 residues. V gave up 5 bases and J gave up 2 bases, with 11 bases separating them. Germline V gene data show CDR1 as LNHNV and CDR2 as YYDKDF (reference sequence). The DNA of the CDR3 is TGTGCCACCAGCGCGAGCGGAACCACAGATACGCAGTATTTT. It yields the protein CATSASGTTDTQYF.

V gene TRBV28 combines with J gene TRBJ1-5, with 9 positions matching TRBD1. The CDR3 is made up of 14 amino acids. V lost 4 bases, J lost 9 bases, and 7 bases stayed unmatched. Germline assignment: CDR1 MDHEN and CDR2 SYDVKM. CDR3 sequence: CASSSGQGRAPQHF. Here the CDR3 DNA reads TGTGCCAGCAGTTCGGGACAGGGAAGGGCGCCCCAGCATTTT.

The genes are TRBV10-3 and TRBJ2-7; D unclear. Per the germline V gene, CDR1 is ENHRY and CDR2 is SYGVKD. The CDR3 consists of 14 residues. Trimming took 0 bases from V and 5 from J, leaving 11 bases between them. CDR3 residues: CAISESTTKHEQYF. The CDR3 nucleotides are TGTGCCATCAGTGAGTCGACCACAAAACACGAGCAGTACTTC.

The chain is built from TRBV11-3 and TRBJ2-3, with 8 bases matching TRBD2. Per the germline V gene, CDR1 is SGHNT and CDR2 is YENEEA. CDR3 size: 18 residues. The J segment lost 5 bases and the V segment lost 0 bases, leaving 13 bases of the junction unmatched. The CDR3 sequence is CASSLDPLSGGGKDTQYF. The DNA for the CDR3 is TGTGCCAGCAGCTTAGATCCCCTTTCGGGGGGGGGCAAAGATACGCAGTATTTT.

The chain couples TRBV6-1 to TRBJ2-1, with a weak D call TRBD2 (6 bases). This CDR3 region has 15 residues. V shed 1 base and J shed 8 bases, with 15 bases lying between them. Germline V gene lookup returns CDR1 MNHNS and CDR2 SASEGT. Here the CDR3 DNA reads TGTGCCAGCAGTGAAGGGGGTGGAGGGTCCGATGAGCAGTTCTTC. Its translation is CASSEGGGGSDEQFF.

The chain employs TRBV9 and TRBJ1-2, with 8 bases aligning to TRBD1. The CDR3 has 15 amino acids. J gave up 7 bases and V 1 base, and 9 bases lay outside the gene matches. Germline-derived CDR1 and CDR2 are SGDLS and YYNGEE. CDR3 sequence (DNA): TGTGCCAGCAGCGTATGGCAGGGGGCCGAGGGTGGCTACACCTTC. Encoded protein: CASSVWQGAEGGYTF.

This clone was seen a single time. This CDR3 is also generated by other DNA sequences in the sample. The chain links TRBV29-1 to TRBJ2-1; 9 bases align to TRBD2. V lost 3 bases to trimming and J lost 8 bases; unmatched junction nucleotides: 8. The CDR3 spans 14 residues. Germline V gene lookup returns CDR1 SQVTM and CDR2 ANQGSEA. CDR3 nucleotide sequence: TGCAGCGTTGATGGTAGCGGGGGCTTAGATGAGCAGTTCTTC. Translating gives CSVDGSGGLDEQFF.

V usage is TRBV24-1 and J usage is TRBJ1-2; D unclear. Germline CDR1 and CDR2: KGHDR and SFDVKD. This CDR3 is 14 amino acids long. V lost 1 base to trimming and J lost 8 bases, with 13 bases between them. CDR3 amino acids: CATSDFMSNSGYTF. The CDR3 DNA reads as TGTGCCACCAGTGATTTCATGTCTAACTCGGGCTACACCTTC.

This clone was counted once. This chain uses TRBV4-3 with TRBJ1-4; D not certain. The CDR3 runs 14 residues. V lost 2 bases to trimming and J lost 12 bases, with 16 bases between them. Germline CDR1 reads LGHNA; CDR2 reads YSLEER. CDR3 nucleotide sequence: TGCGCCAGCAGCCAACGTTCGACGGGCGGAGAACTGTTTTTT. Translation gives CASSQRSTGGELFF.

The chain is built from TRBV5-1 and TRBJ1-6; D is unresolved. The CDR3 runs to 9 residues. Trimming shortened V by 2 bases and J by 18 bases, and 6 bases separated the two germline ends. CDR1 and CDR2 from the germline V gene are SGHRS and YFSETQ. The CDR3 sequence: CASSFRCHF. Here the CDR3 DNA reads TGCGCCAGCAGCTTTCGCTGCCACTTT. The complete variable domain, with remaining parts taken from reference TRBV5-1 and TRBJ1-6, reads KAGVTQTPRYLIKTRGQQVTLSCSPISGHRSVSWYQQTPGQGLQFLFEYFSETQRNKGNFPGRFSGRQFSNSRSEMNVSTLELGDSALYLCASSFRCHFGNGTRLTVT.